Below are 12 T cell receptor beta chains sequenced from a single sample in a study of T cell responses to AZD1222 COVID-19 vaccine. The method was immunoSEQ multiplex PCR; TCRdb's version includes in-frame clones alone and lacks a portion of them. The sample comprises around 150,000 clones, about 91% of which are singletons, and approximately 2.1% rests with the top ten. Sequencing used peripheral blood, obtained on day 0 of AZD1222 vaccination. These receptor sequences come from an adult in good health.

The V call is TRBV19, the J call TRBJ2-5, with unresolved D. The CDR3 consists of 12 residues. Germline V gene sequence: CDR1 LNHDA, CDR2 SQIVND (reference sequence). V was shortened by 6 bases and J by 4 bases, with 9 bases between the two germline ends. CDR3 nucleotides: TGTGCCAGTAGGGCGGTCGGAGAGACCCAGTACTTC. Translation: CASRAVGETQYF.

The chain is built from TRBV6-6 and TRBJ1-3; D gene unclear. The CDR3 consists of 13 residues. V lost 6 bases to trimming and J lost 4 bases, with 10 bases between them. CDR1 is MNHNY, CDR2 SVGAGI, per germline (reference sequence). CDR3 nucleotides: TGTGCCAGCAGAGGTCCCTTCGGAAACACCATATATTTT. Protein product: CASRGPFGNTIYF.

The V call is TRBV6-4, the J call TRBJ2-5; tentatively, D is TRBD2 (5 bases). The germline CDR1 and CDR2 sequences are MRHNA and SNTAGT. The CDR3 loop spans 17 amino acids. Trimming left V 0 bases short and J 3 bases short, with 17 bases between. The CDR3 spells CASSDSRPFEEEETQYF. CDR3 coding DNA: TGTGCCAGCAGTGACTCGCGGCCCTTTGAGGAGGAAGAGACCCAGTACTTC.

The rearrangement links TRBV13 to TRBJ1-2; the D is unclear. This CDR3 has 12 amino acids. V was shortened by 2 bases and J by 4 bases, with 5 bases between the two germline ends. Germline loops: CDR1 PRHDT, CDR2 FYEKMQ (reference sequence). The CDR3 coding sequence is TGTGCCAGCAGCTTACGGGCCTATGGCTACACCTTC. Protein: CASSLRAYGYTF.

Only one count was recorded for this clone. The chain uses TRBV4-2 and TRBJ1-1, with D unresolved. CDR1 and CDR2 (germline): LGHNA, YNFKEQ. V was clipped by 1 base and J by 4 bases, with 16 bases between them. The CDR3 is 16 amino acids. Here the CDR3 reads CASSQGGRAFGTEAFF. The CDR3 bases are TGTGCCAGCAGCCAAGGCGGCAGAGCCTTCGGCACTGAAGCTTTCTTT.

CDR3 sequence reads: CASTLDRGNEKLFF. The CDR3 DNA reads as TGTGCCAGCACGCTTGACAGGGGTAATGAAAAACTGTTTTTT. The chain employs TRBV5-6 and TRBJ1-4; 8 nucleotides agree with TRBD1. The J segment lost 4 bases and the V segment lost 6 bases, leaving 5 bases of the junction unmatched. The germline V gene has CDR1 SGHDT and CDR2 YYEEEE. The CDR3 is made up of 14 amino acids.

The V gene is TRBV7-9, the J gene TRBJ1-1; 8 positions match TRBD1. The CDR3 is 17 amino acids. Looked up from germline, CDR1 is SEHNR and CDR2 is FQNEAQ (reference sequence). V dropped 4 bases and J dropped 3; count of bases not matched to a gene: 13. The CDR3 reads CASSWGTGRAADTEAFF. DNA for the CDR3: TGTGCCAGCAGCTGGGGGACAGGAAGGGCGGCGGACACTGAAGCTTTCTTT.

The rearrangement links TRBV9 to TRBJ2-2, with TRBD2 matching 10 bases. The CDR3 covers 16 residues. CDR1 is SGDLS, CDR2 YYNGEE, per germline. V was clipped by 0 bases and J by 5 bases; unmatched bases: 4. This CDR3 reads CASSVVPAGGTGELFF. The CDR3 DNA sequence: TGTGCCAGCAGCGTAGTGCCAGCGGGAGGGACCGGGGAGCTGTTTTTT.

The chain employs TRBV2 and TRBJ1-2, with D uncertain. The CDR3 runs 15 residues. V shed 5 bases and J shed 0 bases, with 13 bases lying between them. The germline V gene has CDR1 SNHLY and CDR2 FYNNEI. CDR3 residues: CASSKGPLANYGYTF. The CDR3 region has the DNA TGTGCCAGCAGTAAGGGCCCCTTAGCTAACTATGGCTACACCTTC.

The chain uses TRBV30 and TRBJ2-7; the D is unclear. CDR1 and CDR2 (germline): GTSNPN, SVGIG (reference sequence). The CDR3 runs to 12 residues. V gave up 3 bases and J gave up 2 bases, with 8 bases separating them. The CDR3 loop reads CAWRISTYEQYF. The CDR3 nucleotides are TGTGCCTGGAGGATATCCACCTACGAGCAGTACTTC.

The gene calls are TRBV5-5 and TRBJ1-2; D is possibly TRBD1 (5 bases). Between the trimmed V and J ends, which lost 0 bases and 9 bases, there was a span of 24 bases. The germline V gene has CDR1 SGHKS and CDR2 YYEKEE (reference sequence). There are 17 residues in the CDR3. CDR3 DNA sequence: TGTGCCAGCAGCTTGGCCGGGGCAACAGCTCCCCCTTGGAGCTACACCTTC. Encoded protein: CASSLAGATAPPWSYTF.

The chain carries TRBV5-4 and TRBJ1-1, with D possibly being TRBD1 (6 bases). The V and J ends lost 3 bases and 3 bases respectively, with 15 bases between them. Germline V lookup: CDR1 SGHNT, CDR2 YYREEE (reference sequence). CDR3 length: 15 amino acids. The CDR3 DNA follows: TGTGCCAGCAGCTCCCCACAGGGTTCTCACACTGAAGCTTTCTTT. It codes for CASSSPQGSHTEAFF. The complete variable domain, with remaining parts taken from reference TRBV5-4 and TRBJ1-1, reads ETGVTQSPTHLIKTRGQQVTLRCSSQSGHNTVSWYQQALGQGPQFIFQYYREEENGRGNFPPRFSGLQFPNYSSELNVNALELDDSALYLCASSSPQGSHTEAFFGQGTRLTVV.